The sequence of this TCR beta chain was determined in a study of blood T cells in healthy people across ages. Sample-barcoded 5' priming and a J-beta primer mix drove a second PCR of about 6 to 12 cycles. TCRdb re-called the 5' RACE reads with MiXCR, one entry per CDR3 protein. The sample holds 800,000 to 950,000 distinct CDR3 sequences, around 46% seen once. In this sample, this clonotype turned up a few times. CDR3 size: 14 residues. Germline lookup yields CDR1 SNHLY and CDR2 FYNNEI. V gave up 3 bases and J gave up 5 bases, with 11 bases separating them. Specimen: blood. This sequence originates from a man aged 25 to 40 in good health. The chain uses TRBV2 and TRBJ2-1, with D tentatively TRBD1 (6 bases). The DNA for the CDR3 is TGTGCCAGCAGTGATGGACAGATAAACAATGAGCAGTTCTTC. It codes for CASSDGQINNEQFF.